This TCR beta chain was sequenced during a study of blood T cell repertoires in COVID-19. Study at large: T cells, B-cell-depleted T cells, or PBMCs provided the cDNA or gDNA that served as material.

Measured with immunoSEQ multiplex PCR; TCRdb has only the in-frame clones, and not every one. The repertoire includes about 220,000 clones, approximately 80% of them detected once, and roughly 13% sits in the top ten. With 6 bases removed from V and 0 bases from J, the gap between germline ends came to 17 bases. Germline CDR1 ENHRY, CDR2 SYGVKD. The CDR3 has 16 amino acids. The chain links TRBV10-3 to TRBJ2-5; D is possibly TRBD2 (6 bases). Sequencing input: peripheral blood. This TCR was sampled from a human donor in a cohort sampled during active COVID-19. DNA for the CDR3: TGTGCCATCAGCGCCGCCCTAGCGTCCAACCAAGAGACCCAGTACTTC. It encodes CAISAALASNQETQYF.